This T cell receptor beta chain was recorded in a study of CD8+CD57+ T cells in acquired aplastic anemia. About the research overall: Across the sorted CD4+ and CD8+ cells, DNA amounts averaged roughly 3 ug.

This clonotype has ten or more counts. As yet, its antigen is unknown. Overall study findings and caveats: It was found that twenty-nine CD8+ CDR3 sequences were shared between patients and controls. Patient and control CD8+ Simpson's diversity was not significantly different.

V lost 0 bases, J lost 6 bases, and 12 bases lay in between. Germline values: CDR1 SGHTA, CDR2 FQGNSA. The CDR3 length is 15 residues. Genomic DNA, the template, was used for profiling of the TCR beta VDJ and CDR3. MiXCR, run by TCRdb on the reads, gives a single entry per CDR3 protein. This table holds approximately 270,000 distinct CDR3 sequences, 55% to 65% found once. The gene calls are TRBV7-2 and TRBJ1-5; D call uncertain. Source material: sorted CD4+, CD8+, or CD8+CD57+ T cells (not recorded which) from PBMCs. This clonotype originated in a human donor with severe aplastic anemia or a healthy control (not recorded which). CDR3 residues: CASSLAAGGSQPQHF. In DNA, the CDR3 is TGTGCCAGCAGCTTAGCGGCAGGCGGGAGTCAGCCCCAGCATTTT.